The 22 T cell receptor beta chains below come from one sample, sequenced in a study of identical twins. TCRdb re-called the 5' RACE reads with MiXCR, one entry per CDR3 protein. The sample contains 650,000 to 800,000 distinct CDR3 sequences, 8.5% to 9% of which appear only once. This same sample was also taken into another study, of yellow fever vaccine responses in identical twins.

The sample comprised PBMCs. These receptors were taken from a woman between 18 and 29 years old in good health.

The CDR3 region has the DNA TGTGCCAGCAGGCCATGGACGAGCTCCTACGAGCAGTACTTC. Translation gives CASRPWTSSYEQYF. The rearrangement links TRBV27 to TRBJ2-7; D gene unclear. CDR1 and CDR2 from the germline V gene are MNHEY and SMNVEV (reference sequence). Trimming pared 6 bases from V and 0 bases from J, leaving 12 bases between. There are 14 residues in the CDR3.

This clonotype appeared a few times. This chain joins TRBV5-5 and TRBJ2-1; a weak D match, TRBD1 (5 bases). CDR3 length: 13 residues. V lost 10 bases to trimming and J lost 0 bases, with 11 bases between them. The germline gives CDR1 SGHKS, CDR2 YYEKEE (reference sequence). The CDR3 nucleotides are TGTGCCGGAAGACAGAGCTCCTACAATGAGCAGTTCTTC. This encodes CAGRQSSYNEQFF.

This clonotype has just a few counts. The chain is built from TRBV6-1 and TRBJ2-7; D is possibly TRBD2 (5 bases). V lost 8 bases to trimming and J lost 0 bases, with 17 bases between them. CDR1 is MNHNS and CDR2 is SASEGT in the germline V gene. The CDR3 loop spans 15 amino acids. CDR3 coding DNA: TGTGCCAGCTCCAGGCAGCTACTAGACTCCTACGAGCAGTACTTC. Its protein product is CASSRQLLDSYEQYF.

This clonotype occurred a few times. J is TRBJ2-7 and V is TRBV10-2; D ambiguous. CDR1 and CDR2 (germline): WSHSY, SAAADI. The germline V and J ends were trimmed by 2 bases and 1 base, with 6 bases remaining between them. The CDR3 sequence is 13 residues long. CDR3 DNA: TGCGCCAGCAGTGAGCGGCAGTCCTACGAGCAGTACTTC. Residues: CASSERQSYEQYF.

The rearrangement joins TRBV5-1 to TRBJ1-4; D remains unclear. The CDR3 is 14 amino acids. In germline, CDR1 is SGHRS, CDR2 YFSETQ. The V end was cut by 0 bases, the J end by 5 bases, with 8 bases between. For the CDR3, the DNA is TGCGCCAGCAGCTTGGCCTCCGCGAATGAAAAACTGTTTTTT. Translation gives CASSLASANEKLFF.

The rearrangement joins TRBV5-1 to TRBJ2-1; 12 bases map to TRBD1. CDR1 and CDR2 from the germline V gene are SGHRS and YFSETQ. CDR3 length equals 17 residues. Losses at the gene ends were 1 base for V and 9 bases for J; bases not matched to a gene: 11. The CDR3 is CASSLSSGTGGFGEQFF. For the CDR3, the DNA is TGCGCCAGCAGCTTGTCCTCCGGGACAGGGGGCTTTGGTGAGCAGTTCTTC. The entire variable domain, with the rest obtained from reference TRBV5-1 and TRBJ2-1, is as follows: KAGVTQTPRYLIKTRGQQVTLSCSPISGHRSVSWYQQTPGQGLQFLFEYFSETQRNKGNFPGRFSGRQFSNSRSEMNVSTLELGDSALYLCASSLSSGTGGFGEQFFGPGTRLTVL.

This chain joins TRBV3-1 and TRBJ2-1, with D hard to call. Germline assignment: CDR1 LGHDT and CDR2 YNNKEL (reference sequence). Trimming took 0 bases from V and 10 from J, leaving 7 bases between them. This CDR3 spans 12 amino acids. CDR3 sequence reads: CASSQEPQEQFF. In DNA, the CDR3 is TGTGCCAGCAGCCAAGAACCACAGGAGCAGTTCTTC.

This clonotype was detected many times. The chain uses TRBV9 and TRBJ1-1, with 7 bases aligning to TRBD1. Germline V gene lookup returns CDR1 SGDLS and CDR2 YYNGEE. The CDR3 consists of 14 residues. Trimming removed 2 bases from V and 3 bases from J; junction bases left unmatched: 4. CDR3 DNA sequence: TGTGCCAGCAGCGTCGGACAGGCGTACACTGAAGCTTTCTTT. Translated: CASSVGQAYTEAFF.

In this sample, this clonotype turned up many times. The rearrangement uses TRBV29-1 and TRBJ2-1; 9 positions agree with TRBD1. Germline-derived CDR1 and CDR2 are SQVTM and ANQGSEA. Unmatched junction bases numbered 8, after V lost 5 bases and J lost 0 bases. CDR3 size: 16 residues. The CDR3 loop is CSVRSPDRGSYNEQFF. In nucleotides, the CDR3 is TGCAGCGTTAGGTCACCGGACAGGGGCTCCTACAATGAGCAGTTCTTC.

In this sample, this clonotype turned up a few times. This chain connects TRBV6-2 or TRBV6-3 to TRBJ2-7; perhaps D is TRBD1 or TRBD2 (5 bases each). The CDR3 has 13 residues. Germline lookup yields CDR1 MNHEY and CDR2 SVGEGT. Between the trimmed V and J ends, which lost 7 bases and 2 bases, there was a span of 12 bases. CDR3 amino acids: CASNEVGPYEQYF. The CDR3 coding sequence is TGTGCCAGCAACGAGGTGGGACCCTACGAGCAGTACTTC.

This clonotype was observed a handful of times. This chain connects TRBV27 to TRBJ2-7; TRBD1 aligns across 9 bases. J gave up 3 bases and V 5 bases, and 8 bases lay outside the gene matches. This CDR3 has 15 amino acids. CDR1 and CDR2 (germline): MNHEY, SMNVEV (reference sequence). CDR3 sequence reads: CASSALPGQGYEQYF. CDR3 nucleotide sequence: TGTGCCAGCAGTGCGCTCCCGGGACAGGGCTACGAGCAGTACTTC.

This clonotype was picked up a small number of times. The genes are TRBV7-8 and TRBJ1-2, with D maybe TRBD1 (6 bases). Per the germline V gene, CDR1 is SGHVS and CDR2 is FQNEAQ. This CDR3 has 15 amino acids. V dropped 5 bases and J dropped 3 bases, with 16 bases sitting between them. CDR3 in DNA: TGTGCCAGCAGCCTTCCTGGACAGTCGGACTATGGCTACACCTTC. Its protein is CASSLPGQSDYGYTF.

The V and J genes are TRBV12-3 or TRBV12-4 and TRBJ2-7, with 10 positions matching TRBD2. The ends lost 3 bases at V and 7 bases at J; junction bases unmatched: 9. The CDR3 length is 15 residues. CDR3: CASSFRSAGGDEQYF. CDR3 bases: TGTGCCAGCAGTTTTCGGTCAGCGGGAGGGGATGAGCAGTACTTC.

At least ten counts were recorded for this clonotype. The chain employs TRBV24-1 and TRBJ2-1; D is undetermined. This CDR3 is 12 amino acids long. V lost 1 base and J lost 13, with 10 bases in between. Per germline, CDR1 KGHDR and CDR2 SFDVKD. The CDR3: CATSDFRQVQFF. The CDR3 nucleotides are TGTGCCACCAGTGATTTCCGACAAGTACAGTTCTTC.

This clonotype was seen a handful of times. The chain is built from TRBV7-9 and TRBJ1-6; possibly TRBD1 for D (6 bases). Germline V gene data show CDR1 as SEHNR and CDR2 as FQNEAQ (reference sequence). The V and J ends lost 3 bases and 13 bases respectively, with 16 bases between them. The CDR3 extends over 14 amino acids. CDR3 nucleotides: TGTGCCAGCAGCTTTGGCAGGGGATTGTCGCCCCTCCACTTT. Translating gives CASSFGRGLSPLHF.

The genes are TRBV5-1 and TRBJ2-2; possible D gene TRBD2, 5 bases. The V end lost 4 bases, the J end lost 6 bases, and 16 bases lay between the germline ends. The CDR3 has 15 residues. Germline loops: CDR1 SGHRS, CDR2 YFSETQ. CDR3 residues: CASSPTGLGSGELFF. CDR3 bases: TGCGCCAGCAGCCCCACGGGATTAGGTTCCGGGGAGCTGTTTTTT.

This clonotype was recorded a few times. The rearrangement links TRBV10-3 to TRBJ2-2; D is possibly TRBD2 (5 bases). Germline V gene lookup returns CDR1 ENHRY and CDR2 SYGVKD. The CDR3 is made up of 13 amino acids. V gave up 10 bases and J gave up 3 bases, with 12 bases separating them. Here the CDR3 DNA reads TGTGCCACGGGGATTGGGGACACCGGGGAGCTGTTTTTT. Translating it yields CATGIGDTGELFF.

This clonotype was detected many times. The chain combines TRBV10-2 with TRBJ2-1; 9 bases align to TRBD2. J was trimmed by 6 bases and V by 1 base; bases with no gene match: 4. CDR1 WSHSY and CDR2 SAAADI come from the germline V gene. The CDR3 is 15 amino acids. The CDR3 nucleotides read TGCGCCAGCAGTGAGTTACTAGCGGGCGGCAATGAGCAGTTCTTC. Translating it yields CASSELLAGGNEQFF.

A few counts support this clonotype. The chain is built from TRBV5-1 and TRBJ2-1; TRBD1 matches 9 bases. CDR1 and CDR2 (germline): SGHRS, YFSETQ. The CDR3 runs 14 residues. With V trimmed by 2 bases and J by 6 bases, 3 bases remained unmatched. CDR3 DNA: TGCGCCAGCAGCTTCGGGACAGGGCGCAATGAGCAGTTCTTC. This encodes CASSFGTGRNEQFF.

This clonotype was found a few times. The CDR3 bases are TGTGCCAGCCCCCACTATAGGGGGCTAGCCAAAAACATTCAGTACTTC. This gives the protein CASPHYRGLAKNIQYF. The chain joins TRBV28 to TRBJ2-4; 7 bases map to TRBD1. The J segment lost 0 bases and the V segment lost 8 bases, leaving 10 bases of the junction unmatched. This CDR3 has 16 amino acids. The germline V gene has CDR1 MDHEN and CDR2 SYDVKM.

CDR3 bases: TGTGCCAGCAGCCTTAGACAGGCGGCGAATGAGCAGTTCTTC. This encodes CASSLRQAANEQFF. The chain carries TRBV11-3 and TRBJ2-1; a weak D match, TRBD1 (6 bases). The CDR3 sequence is 14 residues long. In germline, CDR1 is SGHNT, CDR2 YENEEA. With 5 bases removed from V and 7 bases from J, the gap between germline ends came to 15 bases.

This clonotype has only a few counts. CDR3 residues: CASSSAGTSVYEQYF. Written as DNA, the CDR3 is TGTGCCAGCAGTTCCGCCGGGACTAGCGTCTACGAGCAGTACTTC. The chain carries TRBV28 and TRBJ2-7, with TRBD2 matching over 10 bases. V shed 4 bases and J 3 bases; nucleotides not matched to a gene: 6. The CDR3 is 15 residues long. Germline V gene lookup returns CDR1 MDHEN and CDR2 SYDVKM.